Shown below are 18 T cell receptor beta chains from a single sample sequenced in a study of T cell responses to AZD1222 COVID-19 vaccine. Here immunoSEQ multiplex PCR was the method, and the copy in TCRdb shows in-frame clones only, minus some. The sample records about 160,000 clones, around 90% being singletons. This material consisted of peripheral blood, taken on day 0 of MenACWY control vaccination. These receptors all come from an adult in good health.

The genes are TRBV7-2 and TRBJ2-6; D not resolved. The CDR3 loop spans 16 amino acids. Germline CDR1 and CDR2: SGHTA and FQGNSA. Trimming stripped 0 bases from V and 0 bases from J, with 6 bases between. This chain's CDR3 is CASSLAIRSGANVLTF. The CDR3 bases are TGTGCCAGCAGCTTAGCCATCCGCTCTGGGGCCAACGTCCTGACTTTC.

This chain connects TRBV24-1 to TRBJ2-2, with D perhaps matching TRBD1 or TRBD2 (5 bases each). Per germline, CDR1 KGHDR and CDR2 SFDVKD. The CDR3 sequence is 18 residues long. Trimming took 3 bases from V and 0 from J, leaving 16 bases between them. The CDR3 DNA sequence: TGTGCCACCAGTGATACGACAGCACAACTAGCGAACACCGGGGAGCTGTTTTTT. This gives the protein CATSDTTAQLANTGELFF.

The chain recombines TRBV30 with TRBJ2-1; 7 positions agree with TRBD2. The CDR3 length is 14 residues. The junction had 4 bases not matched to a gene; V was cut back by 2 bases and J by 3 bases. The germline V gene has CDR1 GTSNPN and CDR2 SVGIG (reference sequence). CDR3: CAWSRSGNYNEQFF. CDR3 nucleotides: TGTGCCTGGAGTCGCAGCGGGAACTACAATGAGCAGTTCTTC.

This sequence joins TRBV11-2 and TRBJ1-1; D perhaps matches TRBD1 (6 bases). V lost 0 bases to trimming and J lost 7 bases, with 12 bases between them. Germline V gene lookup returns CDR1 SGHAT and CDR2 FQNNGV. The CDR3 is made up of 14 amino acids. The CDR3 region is CASSLDMGAGEAFF. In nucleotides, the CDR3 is TGTGCCAGCAGCTTAGATATGGGGGCTGGTGAAGCTTTCTTT.

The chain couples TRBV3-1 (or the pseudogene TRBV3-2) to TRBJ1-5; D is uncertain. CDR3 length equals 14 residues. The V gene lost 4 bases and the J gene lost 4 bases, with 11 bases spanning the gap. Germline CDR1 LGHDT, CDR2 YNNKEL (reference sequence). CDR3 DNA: TGTGCCAGCAGCCCGGGGAGGGCGAATCAGCCCCAGCATTTT. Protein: CASSPGRANQPQHF.

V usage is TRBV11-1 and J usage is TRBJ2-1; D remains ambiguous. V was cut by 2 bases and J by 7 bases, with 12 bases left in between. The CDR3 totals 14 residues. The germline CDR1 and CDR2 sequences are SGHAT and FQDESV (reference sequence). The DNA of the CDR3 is TGTGCCAGCAGCTTATCCCCAGCCCGTAATGAGCAGTTCTTC. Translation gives CASSLSPARNEQFF. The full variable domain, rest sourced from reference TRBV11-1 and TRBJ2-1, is EAEVAQSPRYKITEKSQAVAFWCDPISGHATLYWYRQILGQGPELLVQFQDESVVDDSQLPKDRFSAERLKGVDSTLKIQPAELGDSAMYLCASSLSPARNEQFFGPGTRLTVL.

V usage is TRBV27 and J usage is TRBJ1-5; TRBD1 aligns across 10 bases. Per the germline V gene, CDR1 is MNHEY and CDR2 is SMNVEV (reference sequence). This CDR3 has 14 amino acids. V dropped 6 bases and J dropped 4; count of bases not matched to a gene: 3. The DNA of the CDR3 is TGTGCCAGCAGCAGGGACAGGGGAAATCAGCCCCAGCATTTT. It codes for CASSRDRGNQPQHF.

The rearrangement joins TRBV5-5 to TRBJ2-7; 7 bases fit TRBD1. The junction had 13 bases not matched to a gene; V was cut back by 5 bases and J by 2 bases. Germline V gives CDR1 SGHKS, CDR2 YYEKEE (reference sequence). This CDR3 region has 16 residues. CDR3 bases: TGTGCCAGCAGTGTGACGACAGGGAACTGGGCCTACGAGCAGTACTTC. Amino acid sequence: CASSVTTGNWAYEQYF.

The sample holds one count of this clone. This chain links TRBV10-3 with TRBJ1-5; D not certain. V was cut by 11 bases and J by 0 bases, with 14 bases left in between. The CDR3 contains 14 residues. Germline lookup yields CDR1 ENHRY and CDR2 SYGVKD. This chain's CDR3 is CAVGEAGSNQPQHF. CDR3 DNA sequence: TGTGCCGTCGGTGAGGCCGGTAGCAATCAGCCCCAGCATTTT.

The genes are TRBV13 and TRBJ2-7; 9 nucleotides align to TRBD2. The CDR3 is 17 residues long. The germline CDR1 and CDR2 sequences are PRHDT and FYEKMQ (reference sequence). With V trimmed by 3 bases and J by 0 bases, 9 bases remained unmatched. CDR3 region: CASSFRGRAGSSYEQYF. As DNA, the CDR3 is TGTGCCAGCAGCTTCCGCGGGAGGGCCGGAAGCTCCTACGAGCAGTACTTC.

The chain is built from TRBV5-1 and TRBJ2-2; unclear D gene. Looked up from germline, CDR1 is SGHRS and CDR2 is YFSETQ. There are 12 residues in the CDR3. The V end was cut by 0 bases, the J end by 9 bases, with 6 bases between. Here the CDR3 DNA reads TGCGCCAGCAGCTTGGTGAACCGGGAGCTGTTTTTT. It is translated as CASSLVNRELFF.

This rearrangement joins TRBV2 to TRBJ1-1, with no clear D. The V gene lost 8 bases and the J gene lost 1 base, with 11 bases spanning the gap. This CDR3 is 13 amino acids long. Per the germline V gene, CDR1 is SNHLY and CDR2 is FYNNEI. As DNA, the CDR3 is TGTGCCAGCCTAACTAGGTCGAACACTGAAGCTTTCTTT. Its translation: CASLTRSNTEAFF.

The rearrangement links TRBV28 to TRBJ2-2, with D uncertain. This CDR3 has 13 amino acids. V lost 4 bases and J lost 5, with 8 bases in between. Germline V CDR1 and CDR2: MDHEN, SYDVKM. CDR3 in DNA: TGTGCCAGCAGTTCCCCAGCTACCGGGGAGCTGTTTTTT. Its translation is CASSSPATGELFF. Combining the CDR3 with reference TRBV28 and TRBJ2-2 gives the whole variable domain DVKVTQSSRYLVKRTGEKVFLECVQDMDHENMFWYRQDPGLGLRLIYFSYDVKMKEKGDIPEGYSVSREKKERFSLILESASTNQTSMYLCASSSPATGELFFGEGSRLTVL.

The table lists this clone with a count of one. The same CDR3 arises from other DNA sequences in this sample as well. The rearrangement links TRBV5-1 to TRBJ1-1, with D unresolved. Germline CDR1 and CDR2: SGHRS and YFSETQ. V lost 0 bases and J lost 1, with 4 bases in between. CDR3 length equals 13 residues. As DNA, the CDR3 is TGCGCCAGCAGCTTGGGCCCGAACACTGAAGCTTTCTTT. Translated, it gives CASSLGPNTEAFF.

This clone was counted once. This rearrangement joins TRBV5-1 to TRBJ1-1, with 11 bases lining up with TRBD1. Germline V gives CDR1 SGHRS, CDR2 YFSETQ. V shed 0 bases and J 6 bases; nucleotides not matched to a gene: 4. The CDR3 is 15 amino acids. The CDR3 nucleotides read TGCGCCAGCAGCTTGGAGGGACAGGGGGTGGCTGAAGCTTTCTTT. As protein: CASSLEGQGVAEAFF.

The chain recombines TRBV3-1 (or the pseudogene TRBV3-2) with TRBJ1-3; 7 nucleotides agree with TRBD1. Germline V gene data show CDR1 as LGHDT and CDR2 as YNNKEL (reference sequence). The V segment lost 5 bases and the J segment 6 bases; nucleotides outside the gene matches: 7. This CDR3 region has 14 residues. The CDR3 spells CASSETGKENTIYF. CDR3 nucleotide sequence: TGTGCCAGCAGCGAGACAGGGAAGGAAAACACCATATATTTT.

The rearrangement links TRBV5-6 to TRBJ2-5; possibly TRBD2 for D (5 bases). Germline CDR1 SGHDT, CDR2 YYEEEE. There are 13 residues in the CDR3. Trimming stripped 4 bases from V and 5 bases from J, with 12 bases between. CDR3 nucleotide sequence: TGTGCCAGCAGCGGCAGACTAATGGAGACCCAGTACTTC. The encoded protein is CASSGRLMETQYF.

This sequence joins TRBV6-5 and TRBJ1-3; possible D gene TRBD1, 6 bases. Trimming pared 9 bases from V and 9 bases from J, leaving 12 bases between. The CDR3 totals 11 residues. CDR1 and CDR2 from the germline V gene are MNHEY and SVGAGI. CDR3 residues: CASQQGPTIYF. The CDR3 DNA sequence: TGTGCCAGTCAACAGGGACCCACCATATATTTT.